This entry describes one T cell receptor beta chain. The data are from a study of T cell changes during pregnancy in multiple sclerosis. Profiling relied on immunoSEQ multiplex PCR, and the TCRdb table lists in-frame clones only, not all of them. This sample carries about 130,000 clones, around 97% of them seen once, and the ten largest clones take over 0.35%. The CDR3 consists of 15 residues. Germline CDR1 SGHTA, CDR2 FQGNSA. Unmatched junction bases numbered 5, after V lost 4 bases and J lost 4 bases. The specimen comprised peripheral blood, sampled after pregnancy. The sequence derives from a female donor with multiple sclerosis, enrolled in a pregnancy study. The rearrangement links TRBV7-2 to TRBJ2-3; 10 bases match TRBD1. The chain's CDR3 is CASSSRDRGPDTQYF. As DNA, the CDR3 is TGTGCCAGCAGCTCCCGGGACAGGGGACCAGATACGCAGTATTTT. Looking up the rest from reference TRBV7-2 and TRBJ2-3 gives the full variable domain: GAGVSQSPSNKVTEKGKDVELRCDPISGHTALYWYRQSLGQGLEFLIYFQGNSAPDKSGLPSDRFSAERTGGSVSTLTIQRTQQEDSAVYLCASSSRDRGPDTQYFGPGTRLTVL.